The clone carrying this T cell receptor (beta chain) was found a few times. What it binds is not known. This sample was taken from a study of cytomegalovirus exposure and HLA in healthy donors. At the level of the study: Of the donors genotyped, 300 to 500 in all, about 81% fell in the Caucasian-associated ancestry cluster.

Broader study findings: Among immune exposure information, only CMV serostatus was available. Roughly even sequencing depth across donors was the assumption behind the presence/absence analyses. Common viral pathogens were later found to be apparently linked to several of the most significant clusters.

PCR was performed using 60 Vbeta and 13 Jbeta primers. Method: immunoSEQ multiplex PCR; TCRdb's copy keeps in-frame clones and lacks some. Of about 120,000 clones listed, around 10% are singletons. The V end was cut by 3 bases, the J end by 4 bases, with 14 bases between. CDR1 and CDR2 from the germline V gene are SGHRS and YFSETQ. The CDR3 is made up of 14 amino acids. The source of this sequence is a young man in good health and CMV-seronegative. The rearrangement uses TRBV5-1 and TRBJ2-7, with D tentatively TRBD2 (5 bases). The material sequenced was PBMCs. CDR3 coding DNA: TGCGCCAGCAGCTCGGCAGGTGGAGGTTACGAGCAGTACTTC. Its protein is CASSSAGGGYEQYF.